This T cell receptor (beta chain) was sequenced during a study of T cells in Graves' hyperthyroidism and ophthalmopathy. Study overall: Peripheral blood collection took place at initial diagnosis, before any treatment.

Only a few counts were recorded for this clonotype. CDR3 length: 14 residues. Germline V gene data show CDR1 as DFQATT and CDR2 as SNEGSKA (reference sequence). V shed 6 bases, J shed 5 bases, and the junction held 11 bases outside the gene matches. RNA transcripts provided the source from which TCR beta CDR3 regions were amplified. Researchers ran a first-round RT-PCR on the TCR CDR3 using the HTBI primer set. TCRdb itself ran the multiplex PCR reads through MiXCR, one entry per CDR3 protein. The table lists approximately 600,000 distinct CDR3 sequences, around 21% of them singletons. This sequence joins TRBV20-1 and TRBJ2-7; 9 bases map to TRBD1. Sequencing was done on a sample of blood. This receptor was obtained from a man aged 25-40 years with Graves' ophthalmopathy. CDR3 sequence: CSAINRGRVNEQYF. The CDR3 DNA follows: TGCAGTGCCATAAACAGGGGGCGCGTCAACGAGCAGTACTTC.